Listed below are T cell receptor beta chains from one sample, sequenced in a study of vaccination and CD4 T cells after COVID-19. MiXCR, applied by TCRdb to the PCR reads, yields one record per CDR3 protein. The sample includes over 3,500 distinct CDR3 sequences, 15% to 20% seen only once; the top ten take around 20%. Which antigens these TCRs recognize remains unknown. Sample: CD4+ T cells from blood, cultured in vitro. The receptors here all came from a human donor who had recovered from COVID-19. Each CDR3 is given with its conserved first and last residue. Not all rows give a size; the values are once, few, many and, for expanded clones, a class.

J | size | V | CDR3
TRBJ1-2 | medium-sized | TRBV12-3/TRBV12-4 | CASSRLLSGYGYTF
TRBJ1-5 | medium-sized | TRBV24-1 | CATISPGIYYSNQPQHF
TRBJ1-2 | medium-sized | TRBV10-1 | CASSESNRSWGYTF
TRBJ2-6 | few | TRBV30 | CAWSDETGLGANVLTF
TRBJ1-1 | large | TRBV6-2/TRBV6-3 | CASSYLGGQIAEAFF
TRBJ1-3 | few | TRBV10-3 | CAISESLRNTIYF
TRBJ2-7 | - | TRBV11-2 | CASSLDNRAHEQYF
TRBJ1-6 | medium-sized | TRBV12-3/TRBV12-4 | CASSRDRAAYNSPLHF
TRBJ1-2 | few | TRBV5-1 | CASSFDSGYGYTF
TRBJ2-1 | medium-sized | TRBV11-3 | CASSGREAEQFF
TRBJ1-2 | - | TRBV7-9 | CASSLHLKSLGYTF
TRBJ2-7 | - | TRBV11-2 | CASSLDGQATYEQYF
TRBJ1-2 | medium-sized | TRBV6-5 | CASSYGTWGGGYTF
TRBJ1-1 | - | TRBV30 | CAWRGDRGPFMNTEAFF
TRBJ1-5 | medium-sized | TRBV20-1 | CSARENNQPQHF
TRBJ1-5 | few | TRBV2 | CASSDDAGSNQPQHF
TRBJ1-3 | - | TRBV7-9 | CASSFDVGPSGNTIYF
TRBJ1-3 | - | TRBV7-9 | CASSLTGARAGNTIYF
TRBJ1-6 | few | TRBV6-5 | CASSYGGQESSYNSPLHF
TRBJ1-1 | medium-sized | TRBV21-1 | CAPTRGGQGGSLGAFF
TRBJ2-2 | - | TRBV30 | CAWSYRGLNTGELFF
TRBJ1-1 | - | TRBV12-3/TRBV12-4 | CASTDRHTEAFF
TRBJ2-2 | - | TRBV7-2 | CASSVGLAGGLTGELFF
TRBJ2-5 | - | TRBV5-4 | CASSSRSTGLGTQYF
TRBJ2-7 | - | TRBV2 | CASSRTAQGEQYF
TRBJ1-2 | - | TRBV18 | CASSPTQGGYGYTF
TRBJ1-1 | medium-sized | TRBV7-9 | CASSPSRDGEAFF
TRBJ2-7 | few | TRBV6-1 | CASTRPTSGGYEQYF
TRBJ1-5 | medium-sized | TRBV6-1 | CASRQGGAQHF
TRBJ1-1 | medium-sized | TRBV30 | CAWSQQSEAFF
TRBJ2-7 | few | TRBV12-3/TRBV12-4 | CASSLGGPYEQYF
TRBJ1-5 | few | TRBV7-2 | CASSPQGGQTNQPQHF
TRBJ2-5 | - | TRBV4-2 | CASSQDLSGGATQETQYF
TRBJ1-5 | medium-sized | TRBV6-5 | CASSYSKGAGGGNQPQHF
TRBJ2-1 | - | TRBV15 | CATTVQGGSYNEQFF
TRBJ2-3 | few | TRBV19 | CASSMDKGGLSFATQYF
TRBJ2-5 | - | TRBV5-1 | CASSPWGLAGGPVGETQYF
TRBJ2-7 | - | TRBV27 | CASSLSSGTVLYEQYF
TRBJ2-5 | few | TRBV24-1 | CAPRWSAGETQYF
TRBJ2-1 | few | TRBV30 | CAWMRIANNEQFF
TRBJ1-1 | - | TRBV5-1 | CASSLDRGLNTEAFF
TRBJ1-2 | - | TRBV5-6 | CASSVQGMDGYTF
TRBJ1-2 | large | TRBV20-1 | CSARERADGYTF
TRBJ1-1 | few | TRBV7-9 | CASSLVWTLNTEAFF
TRBJ1-2 | - | TRBV18 | CASSPPSQILNYGYTF
TRBJ2-7 | hyperexpanded | TRBV11-2 | CASSLGLGAGIYEQYF
TRBJ2-1 | - | TRBV25-1 | CASGGGAGYNEQFF
TRBJ2-5 | - | TRBV5-4 | CASSLDPRGGFETQYF
TRBJ1-5 | medium-sized | TRBV12-3/TRBV12-4 | CASSPGTVLQPQHF
TRBJ1-2 | few | TRBV6-1 | CASSEGAPQGVGGYTF
TRBJ2-1 | few | TRBV6-1 | CASSPTPREQFF
TRBJ2-5 | - | TRBV6-1 | CASTAPGSETQYF
TRBJ2-2 | - | TRBV6-1 | CASNNPQVADTGELFF
TRBJ2-1 | - | TRBV20-1 | CSAVGSGVYNEQFF
TRBJ2-1 | few | TRBV30 | CAWRTSGLGSYNEQFF
TRBJ2-5 | - | TRBV7-3 | CASSLTGPKGTQYF
TRBJ1-2 | few | TRBV6-1 | CASAAGGGFNYGYTF